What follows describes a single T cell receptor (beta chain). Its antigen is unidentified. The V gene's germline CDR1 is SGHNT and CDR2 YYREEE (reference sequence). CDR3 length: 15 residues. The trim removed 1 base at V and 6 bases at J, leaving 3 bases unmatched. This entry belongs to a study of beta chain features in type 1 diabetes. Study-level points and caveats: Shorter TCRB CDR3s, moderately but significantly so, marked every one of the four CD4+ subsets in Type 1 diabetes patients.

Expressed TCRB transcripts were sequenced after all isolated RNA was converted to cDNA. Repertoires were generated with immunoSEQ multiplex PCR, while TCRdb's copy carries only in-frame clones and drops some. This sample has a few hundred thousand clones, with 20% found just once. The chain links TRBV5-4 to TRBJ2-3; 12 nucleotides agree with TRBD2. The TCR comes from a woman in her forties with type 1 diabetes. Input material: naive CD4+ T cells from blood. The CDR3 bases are TGTGCCAGCAGCTTGAGACTAGCGGGAGCCGATACGCAGTATTTT. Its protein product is CASSLRLAGADTQYF.